The entry below gives a single T cell receptor beta chain sequence along with its context. Its recognized antigen is unknown. No base-level quality is on record; no much larger clone is a single base apart. TCRbeta CDR3 regions were amplified from genomic DNA by means of the immunoSEQ Assay, a bias-controlled multiplex PCR. As for the authors' bioinformatics: Nucleated cell counts per sample were estimated from amplification of reference gene primers within the assay. Sequence reads were collapsed and filtered to measure the absolute abundance of every unique TCRbeta CDR3 rearrangement. For each sample, productive Simpson clonality was calculated as the square root of Simpson's diversity index over productive rearrangements. The immuneACCESS repertoire file appears here via TCRdb, limited to in-frame rearrangements. These files lack a portion of the clones; in checked studies, under half of the deficit traces to unresolved V genes, and the cause of the others is not known. V and J calls and clone size are copied from that table; D and trimming were computed from the DNA. The table for this sample lists roughly 130,000 clones; more than 75% of them were counted only once. Jointly, the top ten make up approximately 3.3% of the sample.

This entry comes from a study of blood T cell repertoires in COVID-19 (dated by TCRdb to 2018 to 2021). Study-level background: The collaborator samples originated in the United States, Italy and Spain and spanned the acute and convalescent phases of COVID-19. The prospective study material was composed of cDNA or gDNA derived from T cells, B-cell-depleted T cells, or PBMCs. A freely available public database, intended as a resource for researchers studying the immune response to SARS-CoV-2, is where the repertoires were released. The samples were drawn from two sources: the first 160 participants of the ongoing ImmuneRACE study, and 1,000 to 1,500 subjects contributed by 6 global collaborators. Where HLA class I and class II types were available, the types were taken from metadata supplied by the sample provider, not from assay-based typing. Subjects who had been exposed to COVID-19, were actively infected with it, or had recovered from it provided the deeply sampled blood TCRbeta repertoires that made up the dataset. The sample metadata nearly always contained a de-identified subject ID, COVID-19 status, age in years and sex. What the research found in general, with its limitations: Clinical and demographic metadata were provided uncurated, with the amount varying by source and participant.

For CDR1 and CDR2, the germline V gene lists SGHRS and YFSETQ. Here V drops 2 bases and J drops 2 bases, and the junction holds 3 bases not matched to any gene. There are 17 amino acids in the CDR3, from cysteine to phenylalanine inclusive. Just CDR3 DNA is preserved here, 51 bases in frame from base 1. Whole blood was collected in K2EDTA tubes by collaborating institutions according to the institutions' own protocols. For TCRbeta analysis, collaborator samples were shipped as frozen whole blood, as isolated PBMCs, or as DNA extracted from either sample type. The clonotype originates from a woman in her fifties or sixties with acute or convalescent COVID-19. The rearrangement joined TRBV5-1 to TRBJ2-2; 13 central nucleotides agree with TRBD2. Sequencing input: peripheral blood. The DNA is TGCGCCAGCAGCTTACGGACTAGCGGGAGAAACACCGGGGAGCTGTTTTTT. The encoded protein is CASSLRTSGRNTGELFF.